Following are 23 T cell receptor beta chains from one sample sequenced in a study of Graves' ophthalmopathy and Graves' hyperthyroidism. The authors amplified TCR beta CDR3 regions from RNA transcripts. Following a first-round RT-PCR that used HTBI primers, a second-round multiplex PCR was carried out. Via MiXCR, TCRdb re-called the multiplex PCR reads, giving one row per CDR3 protein. The sample gives 450,000 or so distinct CDR3 sequences, about an eighth of which show up once; more than 8.5% is in the top ten. The source material was blood. All receptors derive from a woman aged 30 to 39 with Graves' ophthalmopathy.

Many counts were recorded for this clonotype. This chain connects TRBV6-5 to TRBJ1-1, with TRBD1 identical over 10 bases. The trim removed 4 bases at V and 1 base at J, leaving 6 bases unmatched. Germline CDR1 MNHEY, CDR2 SVGAGI. The CDR3 is 16 residues long. The CDR3, as DNA: TGTGCCAGCAGTTTCCCCGGGACAGGGGCGAACACTGAAGCTTTCTTT. Translated, it gives CASSFPGTGANTEAFF.

This clonotype was counted many times. This rearrangement joins TRBV20-1 to TRBJ1-1, with no clear D. V dropped 5 bases and J dropped 8 bases, with 18 bases sitting between them. Germline V gene sequence: CDR1 DFQATT, CDR2 SNEGSKA (reference sequence). The CDR3 extends over 13 amino acids. CDR3 region: CSASPSQQIEAFF. The CDR3 DNA sequence: TGCAGTGCTTCCCCGTCTCAGCAGATAGAAGCTTTCTTT.

This clonotype was seen repeatedly, ten times or more. This chain links TRBV13 with TRBJ2-5, with D possibly TRBD1 on 6 matching bases. Germline V lookup: CDR1 PRHDT, CDR2 FYEKMQ (reference sequence). CDR3 size: 14 residues. The V gene lost 5 bases and the J gene lost 2 bases, with 12 bases spanning the gap. The CDR3 region is CASSLGTNQETQYF. The CDR3 DNA sequence: TGTGCCAGCAGCCTCGGGACAAATCAAGAGACCCAGTACTTC.

The CDR3 nucleotides read TGTGCCAGCGGACCTCATAGCAGGATGGGGCTGTTTTTT. Protein product: CASGPHSRMGLFF. The chain uses TRBV6-2 or TRBV6-3 and TRBJ2-2; D unclear. From germline, CDR1 is MNHEY and CDR2 SVGEGT. CDR3 length: 13 amino acids. V lost 8 bases and J 13 bases, leaving 20 bases between the germline ends.

This clonotype has ten or more counts. The rearrangement uses TRBV11-1 and TRBJ2-7, with D tentatively TRBD2 (6 bases). V was clipped by 5 bases and J by 2 bases, with 22 bases between them. Germline V lookup: CDR1 SGHAT, CDR2 FQDESV (reference sequence). The CDR3 is 17 residues long. CDR3 sequence reads: CASSLSLWRDQTYEQYF. As DNA, the CDR3 is TGTGCCAGCAGCCTAAGTCTATGGCGGGACCAAACCTACGAGCAGTACTTC.

This clonotype was detected many times. This sequence may be a read error, since a much larger clone differs from it by one base. The CDR3 region is CASSYSTEWGYTF. The CDR3 coding sequence is TGTGCCAGCAGTTACTCGACAGAGTGGGGCTACACCTTC. The rearrangement uses TRBV6-5 and TRBJ1-2; D might be TRBD1 (5 bases). The CDR3 is made up of 13 amino acids. CDR1 and CDR2 (germline): MNHEY, SVGAGI. The V end lost 0 bases, the J end lost 8 bases, and 10 bases lay between the germline ends.

A few counts support this clonotype. The gene calls are TRBV6-2 or TRBV6-3 and TRBJ2-4; D unresolved. The germline V gene has CDR1 MNHEY and CDR2 SVGEGT. The length of the CDR3 is 15 residues. Trimming took off 5 bases at V and 0 bases at J, with 11 bases between the two ends. This chain's CDR3 is CASSTPLLAKNIQYF. The CDR3 region has the DNA TGTGCCAGCAGTACTCCTCTCCTAGCCAAAAACATTCAGTACTTC.

This clonotype has only a few counts. This sequence joins TRBV24-1 and TRBJ2-5; D gene unclear. The CDR3 consists of 15 residues. Between the trimmed V and J ends, which lost 4 bases and 0 bases, there was a span of 11 bases. Germline V CDR1 and CDR2: KGHDR, SFDVKD. The CDR3 DNA follows: TGTGCCACCAGTGACACAGAATCGTACCAAGAGACCCAGTACTTC. Translated, it gives CATSDTESYQETQYF.

The chain uses TRBV12-5 and TRBJ1-6; unclear D gene. CDR1 LGHNT and CDR2 FRNRAP come from the germline V gene. V lost 1 base and J 7 bases, leaving 5 bases between the germline ends. The CDR3 consists of 13 residues. The chain's CDR3 is CASGLGTNSPLHF. Here the CDR3 DNA reads TGTGCTAGTGGTTTGGGTACGAATTCACCCCTCCACTTT.

About this clonotype itself: One end of the junction is discordant with germline, which a read error may explain. The V and J genes are TRBV10-2 and TRBJ1-2, with a weak D call TRBD1 (6 bases). This CDR3 spans 16 amino acids. CDR1 is WSHSY, CDR2 SAAADI, per germline. The CDR3 DNA follows: TGCGCCAGCAGTGAGTCGGGAGACAGGTCTCTCTATGGCTGCACCTTC. Residues: CASSESGDRSLYGCTF.

This clonotype was counted ten times or more. The CDR3 loop reads CASSPFAGTTEAFF. For the CDR3, the DNA is TGTGCCAGCAGCCCTTTTGCGGGTACGACTGAAGCTTTCTTT. The chain joins TRBV27 to TRBJ1-1; no definite D call. Germline V lookup: CDR1 MNHEY, CDR2 SMNVEV (reference sequence). The CDR3 contains 14 residues. Trimming cost V 6 bases and J 5 bases, with 16 bases left between them.

This clonotype was counted between two and nine times. The genes are TRBV6-1 and TRBJ2-5; no definite D call. CDR3 length equals 13 residues. Trimming took off 3 bases at V and 7 bases at J, with 12 bases between the two ends. Germline assignment: CDR1 MNHNS and CDR2 SASEGT. CDR3 loop: CASSETPSGTQYF. Here the CDR3 DNA reads TGTGCCAGCAGTGAGACTCCTTCGGGGACCCAGTACTTC.

The sample holds many counts of this clonotype. V usage is TRBV2 and J usage is TRBJ2-7; tentative D call: TRBD1 (6 bases). Deletions cut 1 base from V and 13 bases from J, with 11 bases between. Looked up from germline, CDR1 is SNHLY and CDR2 is FYNNEI. CDR3 length: 11 residues. CDR3: CASSEGTAPYF. CDR3 bases: TGTGCCAGCAGTGAAGGGACAGCGCCTTACTTC. Complete variable domain (other parts from reference TRBV2 and TRBJ2-7): EPEVTQTPSHQVTQMGQEVILRCVPISNHLYFYWYRQILGQKVEFLVSFYNNEISEKSEIFDDQFSVERPDGSNFTLKIRSTKLEDSAMYFCASSEGTAPYFGPGTRLTVT.

This clonotype was counted at least ten times. CDR3: CASSIGQQVSEAFF. The CDR3 DNA reads TGTGCCAGTAGTATAGGTCAGCAAGTTAGCGAAGCTTTCTTT. The chain is built from TRBV19 and TRBJ1-1; D ambiguous. The CDR3 has 14 residues. Germline CDR1 reads LNHDA; CDR2 reads SQIVND (reference sequence). Trimming took 1 base from V and 8 from J, leaving 14 bases between them.

This clonotype was observed once. This chain connects TRBV12-3 or TRBV12-4 to TRBJ2-4; unclear D gene. The CDR3 loop spans 14 amino acids. The germline V and J ends were trimmed by 5 bases and 6 bases, with 14 bases remaining between them. CDR3 sequence (DNA): TGTGCCAGCAGTCTAAACCTGGGCGGAAACATTCAGTACTTC. It codes for CASSLNLGGNIQYF.

This clonotype was detected ten times or more. This sequence joins TRBV6-1 and TRBJ1-2; 9 bases agree with TRBD1. CDR3 length equals 15 residues. Looked up from germline, CDR1 is MNHNS and CDR2 is SASEGT. The V gene end was trimmed by 3 bases and the J gene end by 5 bases; junction bases not matched to a gene: 7. DNA for the CDR3: TGTGCCAGCAGTGACCCCGGGACAGGGATTTATGGCTACACCTTC. Amino acids: CASSDPGTGIYGYTF.

This clonotype was seen repeatedly, ten times or more. The chain uses TRBV10-3 and TRBJ2-7; D is perhaps TRBD2 (6 bases). V was shortened by 3 bases and J by 7 bases, with 13 bases between the two germline ends. Germline lookup yields CDR1 ENHRY and CDR2 SYGVKD. The CDR3 is 13 amino acids. The CDR3 here is CAISDNSGGEQYF. CDR3 in DNA: TGTGCCATCAGTGATAACAGTGGAGGGGAGCAGTACTTC.

This clonotype was detected ten times or more. V gene TRBV6-2 or TRBV6-3 combines with J gene TRBJ1-5; 8 bases map to TRBD1. The V segment lost 6 bases and the J segment 3 bases; nucleotides outside the gene matches: 7. Germline V gene sequence: CDR1 MNHEY, CDR2 SVGEGT. This CDR3 contains 15 residues. This CDR3 reads CASREQGDYNQPQHF. The CDR3 DNA is TGTGCCAGCAGAGAACAGGGGGATTACAATCAGCCCCAGCATTTT.

This clonotype was counted many times. DNA of the CDR3: TGTGCCAGCAGCTTAGAACTAGCTCAAGAGACCCAGTACTTC. Translating gives CASSLELAQETQYF. The chain joins TRBV7-8 to TRBJ2-5, with a tentative D call TRBD2 (6 bases). V was cut by 1 base and J by 2 bases, with 8 bases left in between. The CDR3 is made up of 14 amino acids. Germline V lookup: CDR1 SGHVS, CDR2 FQNEAQ.

At least ten counts were recorded for this clonotype. This chain joins TRBV24-1 and TRBJ2-6; D unresolved. V lost 1 base, J lost 0 bases, and 6 bases lay in between. This CDR3 is 16 amino acids long. Germline V gives CDR1 KGHDR, CDR2 SFDVKD. As DNA, the CDR3 is TGTGCCACCAGTGATTTCCTTAGCTCTGGGGCCAACGTCCTGACTTTC. Its translation is CATSDFLSSGANVLTF.

In its sample, this clonotype was seen many times. In DNA, the CDR3 is TGCGCCAGCAGCTTGGGAACCGGACTTTACACTGAAGCTTTCTTT. Translated, it gives CASSLGTGLYTEAFF. V gene TRBV5-1 combines with J gene TRBJ1-1; D is unresolved. Germline V gene sequence: CDR1 SGHRS, CDR2 YFSETQ. The V end was cut by 0 bases, the J end by 3 bases, with 12 bases between. CDR3 length equals 15 residues.

This clonotype showed up many times. The chain links TRBV19 to TRBJ1-2; the match to TRBD1 covers 10 bases. From germline, CDR1 is LNHDA and CDR2 SQIVND (reference sequence). V lost 2 bases, J lost 5 bases, and 8 bases stayed unmatched. This CDR3 has 16 amino acids. The CDR3 DNA reads TGTGCCAGTAGTATACAGAGGACAGGGGGTTTATATGGCTACACCTTC. This translates into CASSIQRTGGLYGYTF.

This clonotype was observed many times. The chain employs TRBV27 and TRBJ2-6, with 7 bases matching TRBD1. Germline CDR1 is MNHEY and CDR2 is SMNVEV (reference sequence). V trimming: 6 bases; J trimming: 0 bases; junction bases outside the gene matches: 8. CDR3 length: 17 amino acids. The CDR3 is CASRHRTGSSGANVLTF. The CDR3 bases are TGTGCCAGCAGGCACCGGACAGGAAGCTCTGGGGCCAACGTCCTGACTTTC.